The 30 T cell receptor beta chains below all came from one sample that was sequenced in a study of OX40 agonist ivuxolimab in advanced cancers. The method was immunoSEQ multiplex PCR; TCRdb's version includes in-frame clones alone and lacks a portion of them. The repertoire includes 30,000 or so clones, around four fifths of them detected once, and about 14% sits in the top ten. The material sequenced was CD4+ or CD8+ T cells sorted from blood, taken in a trial of the OX40 agonist ivuxolimab. The receptors were sampled from an adult with an advanced solid tumor such as melanoma, head and neck, liver or kidney cancer.

A few counts support this clone. The chain combines TRBV19 with TRBJ1-5; 8 bases line up with TRBD1. The germline V gene encodes CDR1 LNHDA and CDR2 SQIVND (reference sequence). Trimming cost V 6 bases and J 5 bases; bases outside gene matches: 9. The CDR3 totals 15 residues. The CDR3 sequence: CASSPLDRVDQPQHF. CDR3 bases: TGTGCCAGTAGCCCCCTGGACAGGGTGGATCAGCCCCAGCATTTT.

The CDR3 reads CASSEQGLAKNIQYF. In DNA, the CDR3 is TGTGCCAGCAGTGAACAGGGGCTAGCCAAAAACATTCAGTACTTC. The rearrangement uses TRBV2 and TRBJ2-4; weak D call: TRBD1 (6 bases). Germline CDR1 and CDR2: SNHLY and FYNNEI. The CDR3 sequence is 15 residues long. Trimming cost V 2 bases and J 0 bases, with 8 bases left between them.

DNA of the CDR3: TGTGCCAGCAGCTTAGGTTTGAATGCTGAAGCTTTCTTT. Its protein product is CASSLGLNAEAFF. The genes are TRBV7-9 and TRBJ1-1; D gene uncertain. There are 13 residues in the CDR3. CDR1 SEHNR and CDR2 FQNEAQ come from the germline V gene (reference sequence). V gave up 1 base and J gave up 6 bases, with 9 bases separating them.

The rearrangement uses TRBV10-3 and TRBJ1-6; 7 bases are a match to TRBD1. CDR1 ENHRY and CDR2 SYGVKD come from the germline V gene. CDR3 length: 13 amino acids. Trimming took 10 bases from V and 7 from J; bases not matched to a gene: 7. For the CDR3, the DNA is TGTGCCACCAACGACAGGGAAAATTCACCCCTCCACTTT. Encoded protein: CATNDRENSPLHF.

The rearrangement links TRBV6-1 to TRBJ1-4; TRBD1 is a possible D gene (5 bases). Trimming shortened V by 6 bases and J by 0 bases, and 11 bases separated the two germline ends. Looked up from germline, CDR1 is MNHNS and CDR2 is SASEGT. The CDR3 is 15 residues long. The CDR3 here is CASRGRPATNEKLFF. The CDR3 nucleotides are TGTGCCAGCAGGGGACGGCCGGCAACTAATGAAAAACTGTTTTTT.

The chain employs TRBV7-8 and TRBJ2-3, with 8 bases that match TRBD2. J lost 3 bases, V lost 4 bases, and 15 bases had no gene match. CDR1 and CDR2 (germline): SGHVS, FQNEAQ. CDR3 length equals 18 residues. CDR3 nucleotides: TGTGCCAGCAGCTCCTCAATCAGGACGGGCGGGGGGACAGATACGCAGTATTTT. The encoded protein is CASSSSIRTGGGTDTQYF.

The rearrangement uses TRBV30 and TRBJ2-1; 7 nucleotides align to TRBD2. Losses at the gene ends were 4 bases for V and 9 bases for J; bases not matched to a gene: 9. Per germline, CDR1 GTSNPN and CDR2 SVGIG (reference sequence). The CDR3 covers 13 residues. The CDR3 DNA reads as TGTGCCTGGACTTCCCCGGGGAGGGGTGAGCAGTTCTTC. This gives the protein CAWTSPGRGEQFF.

CDR3 sequence (DNA): TGTGCCAGCAGCTTTCTCAGACAGGGGAGATCCTACGAGCAGTACTTC. Translation: CASSFLRQGRSYEQYF. J is TRBJ2-7 and V is TRBV11-2; 8 nucleotides line up with TRBD1. V dropped 3 bases and J dropped 1; count of bases not matched to a gene: 8. This CDR3 comprises 16 residues. Germline V gene lookup returns CDR1 SGHAT and CDR2 FQNNGV. The full variable domain, in which reference TRBV11-2 and TRBJ2-7 provide the parts outside the CDR3, is EAGVAQSPRYKIIEKRQSVAFWCNPISGHATLYWYQQILGQGPKLLIQFQNNGVVDDSQLPKDRFSAERLKGVDSTLKIQPAKLEDSAVYLCASSFLRQGRSYEQYFGPGTRLTVT.

The V and J genes are TRBV27 and TRBJ2-3; D remains unclear. Trimming shortened V by 5 bases and J by 6 bases, and 15 bases separated the two germline ends. This CDR3 comprises 14 residues. The germline V gene encodes CDR1 MNHEY and CDR2 SMNVEV (reference sequence). As DNA, the CDR3 is TGTGCCAGCAGTCCCCTCTCACTTGCTGATACGCAGTATTTT. Its translation is CASSPLSLADTQYF.

This clone was counted only a few times. The rearrangement uses TRBV6-1 and TRBJ1-5; no clear D. Germline V lookup: CDR1 MNHNS, CDR2 SASEGT. CDR3 length: 15 amino acids. V lost 3 bases, J lost 4 bases, and 13 bases lay in between. The CDR3 DNA reads TGTGCCAGCAGTGAGTCAGGACTGGGAAATCAGCCCCAGCATTTT. Protein product: CASSESGLGNQPQHF.

The V and J genes are TRBV9 and TRBJ1-5; TRBD1 aligns across 7 bases. CDR3 length: 13 amino acids. Germline CDR1 is SGDLS and CDR2 is YYNGEE. J was trimmed by 5 bases and V by 8 bases; bases with no gene match: 7. CDR3 coding DNA: TGTGCCAGTAAGGGACAGCTGGATCAGCCCCAGCATTTT. Its translation: CASKGQLDQPQHF.

The chain recombines TRBV9 with TRBJ2-2; D unresolved. CDR3 length: 15 residues. V was cut by 0 bases and J by 1 base, with 7 bases left in between. Looked up from germline, CDR1 is SGDLS and CDR2 is YYNGEE. The CDR3 region is CASSVDVLNTGELFF. The CDR3 DNA reads TGTGCCAGCAGCGTAGACGTTCTGAACACCGGGGAGCTGTTTTTT.

With respect to this clone: One end of the junction does not line up with germline, which may come from a read error. The gene calls are TRBV5-4 and TRBJ1-6; D is unresolved. The germline V gene has CDR1 SGHNT and CDR2 YYREEE (reference sequence). CDR3 length: 15 residues. This CDR3 is CASSLESSYNSPLHF. The DNA of the CDR3 is TGTGCCAGCAGTTTGGAGAGCTCCTATAATTCACCCCTCCACTTT. Filled out from reference TRBV5-4 and TRBJ1-6, the complete variable domain reads ETGVTQSPTHLIKTRGQQVTLRCSSQSGHNTVSWYQQALGQGPQFIFQYYREEENGRGNFPPRFSGLQFPNYSSELNVNALELDDSALYLCASSLESSYNSPLHFGNGTRLTVT.

The sample holds a few counts of this clone. The genes are TRBV7-3 and TRBJ2-1, with D perhaps given as TRBD1 or TRBD2 (5 bases each). The length of the CDR3 is 13 residues. From germline, CDR1 is SGHTA and CDR2 FQGTGA. Between the trimmed V and J ends, which lost 4 bases and 5 bases, there was a span of 9 bases. The CDR3 DNA reads TGTGCCAGCAGCTCGGGACCGAACAATGAGCAGTTCTTC. Its translation is CASSSGPNNEQFF.

This chain uses TRBV6-5 with TRBJ2-2; 10 bases match TRBD2. CDR3 length equals 16 residues. Germline V gene lookup returns CDR1 MNHEY and CDR2 SVGAGI. J lost 4 bases, V lost 3 bases, and 5 bases had no gene match. The CDR3 here is CASSYASGSSTGELFF. The DNA for the CDR3 is TGTGCCAGCAGTTATGCTAGCGGGAGCAGCACCGGGGAGCTGTTTTTT.

This clone was seen once. This sequence joins TRBV9 and TRBJ2-3; D possibly corresponds to TRBD2 (6 bases). The CDR3 has 15 amino acids. CDR1 is SGDLS, CDR2 YYNGEE, per germline. Trimming left V 0 bases short and J 5 bases short, with 13 bases between. Written as DNA, the CDR3 is TGTGCCAGCAGCGTAGGGGATAGCGGTGGAGATACGCAGTATTTT. Protein sequence: CASSVGDSGGDTQYF.

For the CDR3, the DNA is TGTGCCAGCAAGGGGTTCTCTGGAAACACCATATATTTT. Amino acid sequence: CASKGFSGNTIYF. The chain couples TRBV7-9 to TRBJ1-3; possibly TRBD1 for D (5 bases). Between the trimmed V and J ends, which lost 7 bases and 0 bases, there was a span of 7 bases. CDR1 and CDR2 (germline): SEHNR, FQNEAQ (reference sequence). This CDR3 contains 13 residues. Variable domain in full (rest from reference TRBV7-9 and TRBJ1-3): DTGVSQNPRHKITKRGQNVTFRCDPISEHNRLYWYRQTLGQGPEFLTYFQNEAQLEKSRLLSDRFSAERPKGSFSTLEIQRTEQGDSAMYLCASKGFSGNTIYFGEGSWLTVV.

CDR3 in DNA: TGCGCCAGCAGCGCCGTACAGGGTCCGAGCACAGATACGCAGTATTTT. Amino acids: CASSAVQGPSTDTQYF. The chain uses TRBV5-1 and TRBJ2-3, with D tentatively TRBD1 (6 bases). Germline CDR1 SGHRS, CDR2 YFSETQ. The CDR3 extends over 16 amino acids. The V end lost 4 bases, the J end lost 0 bases, and 15 bases lay between the germline ends.

The genes are TRBV6-5 and TRBJ1-1, with D perhaps TRBD1 (5 bases). The V gene's germline CDR1 is MNHEY and CDR2 SVGAGI. Trimming removed 2 bases from V and 0 bases from J, with 10 bases in between. The CDR3 is 15 amino acids. CDR3 in DNA: TGTGCCAGCAGTTACGAGGGGACGATGAACACTGAAGCTTTCTTT. Protein: CASSYEGTMNTEAFF.

This clone was detected only a few times. V and J are TRBV7-8 and TRBJ2-7; a possible D gene is TRBD1 (6 bases). Germline V gene sequence: CDR1 SGHVS, CDR2 FQNEAQ. The length of the CDR3 is 14 residues. Between the trimmed V and J ends, which lost 4 bases and 0 bases, there was a span of 10 bases. This CDR3 reads CASSSSTGSYEQYF. CDR3 in DNA: TGTGCCAGCAGCTCTTCGACAGGCTCCTACGAGCAGTACTTC. The entire variable domain, with the rest obtained from reference TRBV7-8 and TRBJ2-7, is as follows: GAGVSQSPRYKVAKRGQDVALRCDPISGHVSLFWYQQALGQGPEFLTYFQNEAQLDKSGLPSDRFFAERPEGSVSTLKIQRTQQEDSAVYLCASSSSTGSYEQYFGPGTRLTVT.

This clone showed up just a few times. The gene calls are TRBV7-9 and TRBJ1-3; D gene uncertain. The V end was cut by 0 bases, the J end by 4 bases, with 16 bases between. The CDR3 spans 17 residues. CDR1 is SEHNR and CDR2 is FQNEAQ in the germline V gene (reference sequence). CDR3 sequence (DNA): TGTGCCAGCAGCTTAGCCCGGACTGGATCGGACGGAAACACCATATATTTT. Protein product: CASSLARTGSDGNTIYF.

The chain links TRBV4-2 to TRBJ1-5, with 7 bases identical to TRBD1. CDR3 length: 14 amino acids. With V trimmed by 3 bases and J by 7 bases, 6 bases remained unmatched. Germline V lookup: CDR1 LGHNA, CDR2 YNFKEQ. CDR3 amino acids: CASSHPTGRQPQHF. The CDR3 DNA is TGTGCCAGCAGCCACCCGACAGGGAGACAGCCCCAGCATTTT.

This rearrangement joins TRBV11-2 to TRBJ1-1, with D hard to call. The CDR3 consists of 14 residues. Germline CDR1 SGHAT, CDR2 FQNNGV. V lost 1 base and J lost 0, with 6 bases in between. The CDR3 reads CASSLVLMNTEAFF. The CDR3 region has the DNA TGTGCCAGCAGCTTAGTATTGATGAACACTGAAGCTTTCTTT.

Only a few counts were recorded for this clone. The chain joins TRBV28 to TRBJ2-1; maybe TRBD2 (6 bases). The V gene lost 2 bases and the J gene lost 8 bases, with 13 bases spanning the gap. The CDR3 extends over 14 amino acids. Per the germline V gene, CDR1 is MDHEN and CDR2 is SYDVKM. CDR3 sequence (DNA): TGTGCCAGCAGTTTAACTAGCTTCGGCGATGAGCAGTTCTTC. This translates into CASSLTSFGDEQFF.

This clone was counted only a few times. The gene calls are TRBV19 and TRBJ1-6; the D gene is possibly TRBD1 (6 bases). Germline values: CDR1 LNHDA, CDR2 SQIVND (reference sequence). Trimming took 8 bases from V and 14 from J, leaving 25 bases between them. The CDR3 extends over 15 amino acids. The CDR3 region is CASLPPGAGTRSLHF. The CDR3 nucleotides read TGTGCCAGTCTCCCCCCGGGGGCGGGTACGAGGTCCCTCCACTTT.

The chain carries TRBV12-5 and TRBJ2-1; D is ambiguous. V lost 5 bases to trimming and J lost 8 bases, with 10 bases between them. This CDR3 has 12 amino acids. CDR1 LGHNT and CDR2 FRNRAP come from the germline V gene. CDR3 loop: CASGVRWDEQFF. CDR3 nucleotide sequence: TGTGCTAGTGGTGTCCGGTGGGATGAGCAGTTCTTC.

This clone was found a few times. The rearrangement joins TRBV2 to TRBJ2-3, with D perhaps TRBD1 (5 bases). Germline assignment: CDR1 SNHLY and CDR2 FYNNEI. V gave up 6 bases and J gave up 4 bases, with 11 bases separating them. CDR3 size: 13 residues. Here the CDR3 reads CASSGHGADTQYF. Written as DNA, the CDR3 is TGTGCCAGCAGCGGACATGGTGCAGATACGCAGTATTTT.

This clone was detected only once. The V and J genes are TRBV5-1 and TRBJ2-5; D remains ambiguous. The V and J ends lost 0 bases and 0 bases respectively, with 12 bases between them. The CDR3 totals 16 residues. CDR1 is SGHRS and CDR2 is YFSETQ in the germline V gene. The CDR3 protein is CASSLVGSLYQETQYF. The CDR3 bases are TGCGCCAGCAGCTTGGTAGGCAGCTTGTACCAAGAGACCCAGTACTTC. Filled out from reference TRBV5-1 and TRBJ2-5, the complete variable domain reads KAGVTQTPRYLIKTRGQQVTLSCSPISGHRSVSWYQQTPGQGLQFLFEYFSETQRNKGNFPGRFSGRQFSNSRSEMNVSTLELGDSALYLCASSLVGSLYQETQYFGPGTRLLVL.

The V call is TRBV9, the J call TRBJ1-2; D not resolved. CDR3 length: 11 amino acids. Per the germline V gene, CDR1 is SGDLS and CDR2 is YYNGEE. V was shortened by 4 bases and J by 4 bases, with 5 bases between the two germline ends. CDR3 bases: TGTGCCAGCAGCCAGAGCTATGGCTACACCTTC. Translation: CASSQSYGYTF.

The chain is built from TRBV7-8 and TRBJ1-5; D is undetermined. Germline V CDR1 and CDR2: SGHVS, FQNEAQ. V dropped 2 bases and J dropped 4 bases, with 6 bases sitting between them. The CDR3 is 13 residues long. The CDR3 sequence is CASSLNPNQPQHF. CDR3 DNA: TGTGCCAGCAGCTTAAACCCTAATCAGCCCCAGCATTTT.